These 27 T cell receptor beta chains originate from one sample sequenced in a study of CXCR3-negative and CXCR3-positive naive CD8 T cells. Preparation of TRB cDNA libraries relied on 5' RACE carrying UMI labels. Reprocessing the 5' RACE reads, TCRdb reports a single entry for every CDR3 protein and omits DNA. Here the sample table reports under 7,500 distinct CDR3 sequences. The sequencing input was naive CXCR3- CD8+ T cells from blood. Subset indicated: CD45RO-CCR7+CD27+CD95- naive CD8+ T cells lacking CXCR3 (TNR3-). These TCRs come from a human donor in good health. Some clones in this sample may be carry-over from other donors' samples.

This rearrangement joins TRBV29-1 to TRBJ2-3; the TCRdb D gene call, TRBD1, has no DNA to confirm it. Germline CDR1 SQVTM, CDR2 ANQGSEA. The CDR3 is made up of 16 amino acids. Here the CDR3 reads CSVDPGQGGLTDTQYF.

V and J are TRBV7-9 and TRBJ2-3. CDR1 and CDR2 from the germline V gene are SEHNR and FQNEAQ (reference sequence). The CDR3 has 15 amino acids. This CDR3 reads CASNHLLRALDTQYF.

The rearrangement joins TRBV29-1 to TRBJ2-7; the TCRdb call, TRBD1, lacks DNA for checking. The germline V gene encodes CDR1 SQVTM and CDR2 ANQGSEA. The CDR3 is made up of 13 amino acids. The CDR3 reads CSVETWDDYEQYF.

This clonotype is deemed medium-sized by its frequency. CDR3 residues: CASSGEDRSSYEQYF. The V and J genes are TRBV2 and TRBJ2-7. In germline, CDR1 is SNHLY, CDR2 FYNNEI. This CDR3 comprises 15 residues.

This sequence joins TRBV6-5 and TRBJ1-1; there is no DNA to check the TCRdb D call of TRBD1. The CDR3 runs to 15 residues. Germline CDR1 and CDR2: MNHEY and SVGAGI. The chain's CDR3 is CASSAAGTGNTEAFF.

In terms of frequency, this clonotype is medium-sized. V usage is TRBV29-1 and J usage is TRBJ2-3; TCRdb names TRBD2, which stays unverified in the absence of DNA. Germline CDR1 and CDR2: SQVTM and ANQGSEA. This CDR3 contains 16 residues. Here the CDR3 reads CSVEYLAGPSTDTQYF.

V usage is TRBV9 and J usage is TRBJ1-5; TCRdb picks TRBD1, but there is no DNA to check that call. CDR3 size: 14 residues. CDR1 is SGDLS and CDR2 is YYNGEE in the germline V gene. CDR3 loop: CASSRPGIDQPQHF.

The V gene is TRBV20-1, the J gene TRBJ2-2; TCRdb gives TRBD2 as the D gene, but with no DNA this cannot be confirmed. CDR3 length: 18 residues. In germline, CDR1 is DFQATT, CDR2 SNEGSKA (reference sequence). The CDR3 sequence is CSARPSLGERWSTGELFF.

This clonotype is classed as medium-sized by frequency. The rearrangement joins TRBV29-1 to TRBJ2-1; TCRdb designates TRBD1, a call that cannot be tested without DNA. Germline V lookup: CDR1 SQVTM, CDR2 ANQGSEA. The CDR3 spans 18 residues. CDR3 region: CSVEDPYGAFSSYNEQFF.

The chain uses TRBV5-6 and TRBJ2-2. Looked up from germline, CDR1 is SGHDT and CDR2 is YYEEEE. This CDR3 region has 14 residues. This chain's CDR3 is CASSPGGNTGELFF. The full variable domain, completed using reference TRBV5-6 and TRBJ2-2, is DAGVTQSPTHLIKTRGQQVTLRCSPKSGHDTVSWYQQALGQGPQFIFQYYEEEERQRGNFPDRFSGHQFPNYSSELNVNALLLGDSALYLCASSPGGNTGELFFGEGSRLTVL.

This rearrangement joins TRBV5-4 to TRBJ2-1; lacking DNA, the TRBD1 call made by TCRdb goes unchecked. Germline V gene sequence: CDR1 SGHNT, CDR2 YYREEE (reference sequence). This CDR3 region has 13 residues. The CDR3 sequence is CASNTPPEEEQFF.

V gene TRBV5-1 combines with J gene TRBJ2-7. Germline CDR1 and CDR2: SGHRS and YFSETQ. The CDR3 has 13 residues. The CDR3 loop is CASSATDPYEQYF.

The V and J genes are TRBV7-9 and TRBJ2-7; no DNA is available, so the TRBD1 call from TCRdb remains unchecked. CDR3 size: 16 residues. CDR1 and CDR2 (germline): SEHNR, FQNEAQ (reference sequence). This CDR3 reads CASSRKGPQNGDEQYF.

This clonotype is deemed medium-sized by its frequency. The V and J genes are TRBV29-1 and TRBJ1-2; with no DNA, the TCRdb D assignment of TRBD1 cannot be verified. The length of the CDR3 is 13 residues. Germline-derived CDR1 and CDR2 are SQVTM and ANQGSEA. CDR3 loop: CSFDRGSGYGYTF.

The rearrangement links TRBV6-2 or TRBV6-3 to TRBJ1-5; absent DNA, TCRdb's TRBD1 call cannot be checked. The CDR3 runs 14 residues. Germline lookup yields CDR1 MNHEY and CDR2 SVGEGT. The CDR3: CASSPRDSYQPQHF.

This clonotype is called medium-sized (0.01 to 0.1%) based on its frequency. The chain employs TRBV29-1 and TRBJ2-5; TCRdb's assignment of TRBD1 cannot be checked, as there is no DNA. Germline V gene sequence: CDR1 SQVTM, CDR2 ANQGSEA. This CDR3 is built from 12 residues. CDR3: CSVVTGEETQYF.

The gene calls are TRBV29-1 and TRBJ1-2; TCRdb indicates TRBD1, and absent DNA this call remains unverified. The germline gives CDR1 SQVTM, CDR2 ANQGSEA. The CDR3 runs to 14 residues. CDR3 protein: CSVIDREVDYGYTF. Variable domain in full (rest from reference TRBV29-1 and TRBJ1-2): SAVISQKPSRDICQRGTSLTIQCQVDSQVTMMFWYRQQPGQSLTLIATANQGSEATYESGFVIDKFPISRPNLTFSTLTVSNMSPEDSSIYLCSVIDREVDYGYTFGSGTRLTVV.

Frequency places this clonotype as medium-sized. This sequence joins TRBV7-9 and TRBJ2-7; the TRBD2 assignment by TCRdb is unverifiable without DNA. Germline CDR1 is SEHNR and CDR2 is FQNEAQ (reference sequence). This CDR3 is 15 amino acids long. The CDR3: CASTPRASGDPEQYF. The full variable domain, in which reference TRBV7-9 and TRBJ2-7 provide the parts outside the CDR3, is DTGVSQNPRHKITKRGQNVTFRCDPISEHNRLYWYRQTLGQGPEFLTYFQNEAQLEKSRLLSDRFSAERPKGSFSTLEIQRTEQGDSAMYLCASTPRASGDPEQYFGPGTRLTVT.

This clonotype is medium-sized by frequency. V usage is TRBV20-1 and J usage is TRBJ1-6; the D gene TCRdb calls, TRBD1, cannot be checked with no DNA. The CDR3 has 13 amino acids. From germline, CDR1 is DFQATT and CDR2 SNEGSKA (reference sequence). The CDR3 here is CSAPGTGNSPLHF.

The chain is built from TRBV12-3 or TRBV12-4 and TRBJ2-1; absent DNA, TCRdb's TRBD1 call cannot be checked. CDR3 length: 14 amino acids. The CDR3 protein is CASSGRDLYNEQFF.

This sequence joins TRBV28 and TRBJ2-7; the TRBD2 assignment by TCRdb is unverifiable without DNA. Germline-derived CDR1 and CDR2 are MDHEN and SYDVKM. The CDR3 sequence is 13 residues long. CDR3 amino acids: CASSYAGENEQYF.

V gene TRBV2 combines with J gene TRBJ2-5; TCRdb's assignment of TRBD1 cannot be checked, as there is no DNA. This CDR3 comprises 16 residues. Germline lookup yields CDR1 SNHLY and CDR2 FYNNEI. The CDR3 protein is CASSEAQARGGETQYF.

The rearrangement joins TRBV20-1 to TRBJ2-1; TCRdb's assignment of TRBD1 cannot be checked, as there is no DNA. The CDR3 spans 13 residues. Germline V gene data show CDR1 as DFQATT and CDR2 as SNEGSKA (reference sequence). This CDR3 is CSAREISADEQFF.

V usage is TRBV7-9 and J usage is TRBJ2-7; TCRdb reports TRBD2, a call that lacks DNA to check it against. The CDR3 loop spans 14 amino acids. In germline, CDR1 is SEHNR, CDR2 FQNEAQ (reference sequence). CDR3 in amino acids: CASSSGLLSYEQYF.

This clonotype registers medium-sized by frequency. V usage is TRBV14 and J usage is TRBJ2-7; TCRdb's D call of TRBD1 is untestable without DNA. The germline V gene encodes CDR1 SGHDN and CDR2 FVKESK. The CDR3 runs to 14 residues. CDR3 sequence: CASSQAGTGREQYF.

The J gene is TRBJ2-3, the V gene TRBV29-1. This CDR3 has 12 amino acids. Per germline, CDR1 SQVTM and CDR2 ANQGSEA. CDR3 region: CSVEDRSDTQYF.

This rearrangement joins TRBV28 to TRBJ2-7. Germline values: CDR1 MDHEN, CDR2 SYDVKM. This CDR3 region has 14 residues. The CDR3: CASSLGRLNDEQYF.